The clone carrying this TCR beta chain has a single count. No antigen is known for it. This CDR3 is built from 15 residues. V lost 0 bases and J lost 4, with 10 bases in between. Germline CDR1 LNHNV, CDR2 YYDKDF (reference sequence). These data originate in a study of PD-L1 blockade in urothelial cancer. Study-wide context: Patients arrived having already received 0 to 3 prior chemotherapy regimens.

General study findings and limits: Tumor-associated blood clones were expanded more by durable-benefit patients at 3 weeks.

Time point given: peripheral blood 6 weeks after treatment start. A spike-in of synthetic TCR analog templates was added to each PCR. The data were produced by immunoSEQ multiplex PCR, yet TCRdb's version contains in-frame clones alone and is incomplete. The sample has about 76,000 clones, less than 95% seen once. This chain connects TRBV15 to TRBJ1-5, with no clear D. The clonotype originates from a woman older than 75 with urothelial cancer. The specimen comprised PBMCs, sampled around atezolizumab (anti-PD-L1) treatment. The CDR3 reads CATSRERRPNQPQHF. CDR3 nucleotide sequence: TGTGCCACCAGCAGAGAAAGGAGGCCTAATCAGCCCCAGCATTTT.